One and the same sample provided the 10 T cell receptor beta chains below, sequenced in a study of human T cells and chemical hapten exposure. TCRdb reanalysed the RACE reads using MiXCR and keeps one entry per CDR3 protein. The table has around 160,000 distinct CDR3 sequences, approximately 15% seen once. Time point given: patch test 1, 2 weeks after DPC sensitization. Specified treatment: therapeutic diphenylcyclopropenone sensitization with weekly scalp DPC. The specimen comprised whole blood, sampled in connection with sensitization to the hapten diphenylcyclopropenone (DPC). These receptors were obtained from a woman aged 30 to 39 with alopecia areata. Some clones in this sample may be carry-over from other donors' samples.

The rearrangement links TRBV18 to TRBJ2-7; tentatively, D is TRBD1 (5 bases). This CDR3 comprises 14 residues. Germline V gives CDR1 KGHSH, CDR2 LQKENI. V lost 3 bases and J 3 bases, leaving 12 bases between the germline ends. CDR3 sequence reads: CASSPRQTFYEQYF. The CDR3 DNA is TGTGCCAGCTCACCGAGACAGACTTTCTACGAGCAGTACTTC.

The V gene is TRBV12-3 or TRBV12-4, the J gene TRBJ2-7; 8 bases are a match to TRBD1. J was trimmed by 3 bases and V by 3 bases; bases with no gene match: 4. CDR3 length: 14 amino acids. CDR3 residues: CASSFDRGSYEQYF. In nucleotides, the CDR3 is TGTGCCAGCAGTTTCGACAGGGGCAGCTACGAGCAGTACTTC.

As concerns this clonotype: No conserved phenylalanine or tryptophan ends this CDR3, so it is likely a read error. Because the CDR3's place on the DNA is in doubt, the DNA is left out and the CDR3 is given as listed by TCRdb. V is TRBV7-2 and J is TRBJ2-5. The V gene's germline CDR1 is SGHTA and CDR2 FQGNSA. 13 amino acids form the CDR3, both terminal residues included. CDR3 sequence: CASSSMPTAPENV.

A few counts support this clonotype. The chain uses TRBV7-9 and TRBJ2-7; perhaps D is TRBD1 or TRBD2 (5 bases each). Germline CDR1 SEHNR, CDR2 FQNEAQ (reference sequence). Trimming stripped 4 bases from V and 4 bases from J, with 14 bases between. This CDR3 is built from 14 residues. CDR3 residues: CASSSGGFTYEQYF. As DNA, the CDR3 is TGTGCCAGCAGCTCTGGGGGATTCACGTACGAGCAGTACTTC.

This clonotype was detected many times. The chain employs TRBV19 and TRBJ2-2; 8 bases match TRBD1. The CDR3 sequence is 16 residues long. The germline CDR1 and CDR2 sequences are LNHDA and SQIVND (reference sequence). The V segment lost 5 bases and the J segment 1 base; nucleotides outside the gene matches: 6. The CDR3 is CASSVPGTGNTGELFF. The DNA for the CDR3 is TGTGCCAGTAGTGTCCCCGGGACAGGGAACACCGGGGAGCTGTTTTTT. Complete variable domain (other parts from reference TRBV19 and TRBJ2-2): DGGITQSPKYLFRKEGQNVTLSCEQNLNHDAMYWYRQDPGQGLRLIYYSQIVNDFQKGDIAEGYSVSREKKESFPLTVTSAQKNPTAFYLCASSVPGTGNTGELFFGEGSRLTVL.

The chain combines TRBV9 with TRBJ1-4; 9 bases align to TRBD1. Germline assignment: CDR1 SGDLS and CDR2 YYNGEE. The CDR3 is made up of 17 amino acids. V lost 4 bases, J lost 0 bases, and 7 bases stayed unmatched. CDR3 DNA sequence: TGTGCCAGCAGCCTAGGACAGGGGTTAGCAACTAATGAAAAACTGTTTTTT. It yields the protein CASSLGQGLATNEKLFF.

This chain joins TRBV12-3 or TRBV12-4 and TRBJ1-4, with 7 positions matching TRBD1. Losses at the gene ends were 5 bases for V and 3 bases for J; bases not matched to a gene: 6. This CDR3 region has 15 residues. The CDR3 loop reads CASSTLTGSNEKLFF. CDR3 coding DNA: TGTGCCAGCAGTACTCTGACAGGGTCTAATGAAAAACTGTTTTTT.

The rearrangement joins TRBV5-4 to TRBJ2-1, with D maybe TRBD2 (7 bases). Germline assignment: CDR1 SGHNT and CDR2 YYREEE (reference sequence). The CDR3 has 15 residues. V was pared by 5 bases and J by 5 bases, with 17 bases between. CDR3 sequence: CASSLSGRGDNEQFF. The CDR3 nucleotides are TGTGCCAGCAGTTTATCAGGGAGGGGGGACAATGAGCAGTTCTTC.

J is TRBJ2-3 and V is TRBV7-2; D is uncertain. V lost 1 base to trimming and J lost 2 bases, with 7 bases between them. This CDR3 region has 14 residues. Germline values: CDR1 SGHTA, CDR2 FQGNSA. The CDR3 is CASSLEQLTDTQYF. The CDR3 DNA reads TGTGCCAGCAGCTTAGAACAACTCACAGATACGCAGTATTTT.

This clonotype was seen a few times. J is TRBJ1-2 and V is TRBV7-8, with 9 bases that match TRBD1. Germline V gene lookup returns CDR1 SGHVS and CDR2 FQNEAQ. J gave up 4 bases and V 5 bases, and 2 bases lay outside the gene matches. The CDR3 has 13 residues. CDR3 residues: CASSTGGRYGYTF. CDR3 DNA sequence: TGTGCCAGCAGCACAGGGGGCCGCTATGGCTACACCTTC.